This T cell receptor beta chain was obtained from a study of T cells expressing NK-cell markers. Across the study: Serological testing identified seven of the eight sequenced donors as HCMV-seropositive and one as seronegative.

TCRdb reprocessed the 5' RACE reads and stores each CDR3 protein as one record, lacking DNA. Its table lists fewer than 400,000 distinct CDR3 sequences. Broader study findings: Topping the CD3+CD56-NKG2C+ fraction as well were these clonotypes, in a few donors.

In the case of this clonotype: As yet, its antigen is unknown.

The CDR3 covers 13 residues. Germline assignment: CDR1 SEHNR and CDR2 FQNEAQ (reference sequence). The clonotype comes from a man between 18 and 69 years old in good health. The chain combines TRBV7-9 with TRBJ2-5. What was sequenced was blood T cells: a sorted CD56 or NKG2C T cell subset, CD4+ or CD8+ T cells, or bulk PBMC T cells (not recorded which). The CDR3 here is CASSLRHQETQYF.